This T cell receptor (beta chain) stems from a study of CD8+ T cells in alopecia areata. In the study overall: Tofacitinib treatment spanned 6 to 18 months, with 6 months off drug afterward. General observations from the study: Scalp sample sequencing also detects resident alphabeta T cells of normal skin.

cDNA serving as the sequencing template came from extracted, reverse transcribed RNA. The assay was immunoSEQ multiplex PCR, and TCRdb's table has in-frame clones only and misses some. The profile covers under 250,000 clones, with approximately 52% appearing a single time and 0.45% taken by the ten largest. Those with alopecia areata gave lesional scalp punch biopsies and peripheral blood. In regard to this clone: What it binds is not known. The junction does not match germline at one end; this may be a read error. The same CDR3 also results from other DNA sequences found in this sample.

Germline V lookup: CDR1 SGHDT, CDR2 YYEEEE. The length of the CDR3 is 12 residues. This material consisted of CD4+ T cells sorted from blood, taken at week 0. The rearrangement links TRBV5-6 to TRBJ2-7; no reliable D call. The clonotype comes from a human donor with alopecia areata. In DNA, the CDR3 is TGTGCCAGCAGCGGCCCCTCCTACGAGCAATACTTC. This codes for CASSGPSYEQYF.